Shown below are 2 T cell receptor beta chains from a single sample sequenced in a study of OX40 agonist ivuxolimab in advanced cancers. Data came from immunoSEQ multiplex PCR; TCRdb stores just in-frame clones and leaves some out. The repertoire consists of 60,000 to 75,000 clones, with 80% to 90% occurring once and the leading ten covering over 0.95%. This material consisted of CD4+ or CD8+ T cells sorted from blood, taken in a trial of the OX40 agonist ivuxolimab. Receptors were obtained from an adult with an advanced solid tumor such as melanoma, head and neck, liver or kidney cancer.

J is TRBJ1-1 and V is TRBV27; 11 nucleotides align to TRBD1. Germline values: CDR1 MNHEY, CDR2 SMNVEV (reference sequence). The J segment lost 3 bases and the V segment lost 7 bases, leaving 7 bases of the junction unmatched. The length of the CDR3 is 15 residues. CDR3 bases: TGTGCCAGCACCCGGACAGGGGGCGGGTACACTGAAGCTTTCTTT. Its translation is CASTRTGGGYTEAFF.

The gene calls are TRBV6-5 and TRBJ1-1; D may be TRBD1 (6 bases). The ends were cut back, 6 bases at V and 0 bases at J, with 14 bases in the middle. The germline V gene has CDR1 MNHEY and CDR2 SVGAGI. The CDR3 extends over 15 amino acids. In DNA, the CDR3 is TGTGCCAGCAGCTACGGGGGCCAGCTGAACACTGAAGCTTTCTTT. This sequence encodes CASSYGGQLNTEAFF.